The T cell receptor (beta chain) described here comes from a study of blood T cell repertoires in COVID-19. This CDR3 is 12 amino acids long. Trimming stripped 3 bases from V and 8 bases from J, with 10 bases between. Looked up from germline, CDR1 is DFQATT and CDR2 is SNEGSKA (reference sequence). This table comes from immunoSEQ multiplex PCR, and its TCRdb copy is limited to in-frame clones, with some not included. This table has a few hundred thousand clones, about 79% appearing once. This sequence joins TRBV20-1 and TRBJ1-4; D is perhaps TRBD1 (5 bases). The sequence came from an elderly man with acute or convalescent COVID-19. Material: peripheral blood. CDR3 in DNA: TGCAGTGCTAGTGAGCAGGGCGAAAAACTGTTTTTT. As protein: CSASEQGEKLFF.